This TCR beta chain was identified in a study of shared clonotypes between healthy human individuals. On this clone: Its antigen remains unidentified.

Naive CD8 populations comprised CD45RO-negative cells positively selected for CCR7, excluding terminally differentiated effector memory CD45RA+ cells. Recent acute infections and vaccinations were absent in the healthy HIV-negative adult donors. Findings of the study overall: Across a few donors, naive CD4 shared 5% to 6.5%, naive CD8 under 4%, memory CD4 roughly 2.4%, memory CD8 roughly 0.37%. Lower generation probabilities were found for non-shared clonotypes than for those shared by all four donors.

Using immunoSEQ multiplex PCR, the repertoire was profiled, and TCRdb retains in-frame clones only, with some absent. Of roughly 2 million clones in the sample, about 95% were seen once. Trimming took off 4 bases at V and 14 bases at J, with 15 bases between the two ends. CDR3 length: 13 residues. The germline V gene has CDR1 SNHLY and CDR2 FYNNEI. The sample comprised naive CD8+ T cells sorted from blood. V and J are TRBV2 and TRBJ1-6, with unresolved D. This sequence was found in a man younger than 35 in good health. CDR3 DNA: TGTGCCAGCAGTGGTTTTGAAGGGCGAGCCCTCCACTTT. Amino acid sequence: CASSGFEGRALHF.